This note documents a single TCR beta chain sequence. The antigen is unknown. This entry comes from a study of OX40 agonist ivuxolimab in advanced cancers. Overall study results and limits: Those patients achieving a partial response at 0.1-3.0 mg/kg showed among the lowest clonal expansion. A proportion of nonresponders additionally exhibited low normalized T-cell clonal expansion. In the 0.1 to 3.0 mg/kg range, CD4+ and CD8+ blood T cells had expanded clonally by week 6.

Sequencing was performed with immunoSEQ multiplex PCR; in TCRdb, only in-frame clones are kept and a portion is missing. This table has fewer than 100,000 clones, 83% appearing once. Deletions cut 0 bases from V and 4 bases from J, with 13 bases between. Germline V gives CDR1 SGHRS, CDR2 YFSETQ. CDR3 length: 16 amino acids. The V and J genes are TRBV5-1 and TRBJ1-4; tentative D call: TRBD1 (6 bases). This receptor was taken from an adult with an advanced solid tumor such as melanoma, head and neck, liver or kidney cancer. This sample comprised CD4+ or CD8+ T cells sorted from blood, obtained in a trial of the OX40 agonist ivuxolimab. The DNA for the CDR3 is TGCGCCAGCAGCTTGGGGGAGACAGGAAGTAATGAAAAACTGTTTTTT. Translating gives CASSLGETGSNEKLFF.